The next 28 T cell receptor beta chains were all read from a single sample in a study of technical replicates of blood from several donors. This table comes from immunoSEQ multiplex PCR, and its TCRdb copy is limited to in-frame clones, with some not included. Of 100,000 or so clones in the sample, less than 96% were seen once. Input material: T cells isolated from PBMCs. The receptors stem from a human donor in good health.

The chain links TRBV5-8 to TRBJ2-3; TRBD2 aligns across 11 bases. With 0 bases clipped from V and 5 bases from J, the junction kept 5 bases outside the gene matches. CDR3 length: 16 amino acids. In germline, CDR1 is SGHTS, CDR2 YDEGEE. The CDR3 loop reads CASSLGLAGGRDTQYF. Written as DNA, the CDR3 is TGTGCCAGCAGCTTGGGGCTAGCGGGAGGAAGAGATACGCAGTATTTT.

The V gene is TRBV30, the J gene TRBJ2-1, with TRBD2 matching 8 bases. This CDR3 region has 12 residues. Unmatched junction bases numbered 8, after V lost 5 bases and J lost 11 bases. CDR1 and CDR2 from the germline V gene are GTSNPN and SVGIG (reference sequence). The CDR3 DNA is TGTGCCTGGCAATCACTAGCGGATAAGCAGTTCTTC. Its protein is CAWQSLADKQFF.

The rearrangement joins TRBV5-1 to TRBJ2-3; 10 nucleotides match TRBD2. Looked up from germline, CDR1 is SGHRS and CDR2 is YFSETQ. The CDR3 consists of 17 residues. The V and J ends lost 4 bases and 5 bases, in that order; junction bases with no gene match: 13. The DNA for the CDR3 is TGCGCCAGCAGCATCAAAGGGACTAGCGTAGTTATAGATACGCAGTATTTT. Its protein product is CASSIKGTSVVIDTQYF.

The V gene is TRBV6-5, the J gene TRBJ2-5, with D uncertain. The V gene lost 5 bases and the J gene lost 7 bases, with 20 bases spanning the gap. Looked up from germline, CDR1 is MNHEY and CDR2 is SVGAGI. CDR3 size: 15 residues. The DNA for the CDR3 is TGTGCCAGCAGTCCCCAGACTCCTTTTGTTTTGACCCAGTACTTC. This sequence encodes CASSPQTPFVLTQYF.

The chain couples TRBV19 to TRBJ1-1; unclear D gene. The CDR3 length is 12 residues. Germline CDR1 LNHDA, CDR2 SQIVND (reference sequence). Between the trimmed V and J ends, which lost 5 bases and 5 bases, there was a span of 9 bases. In DNA, the CDR3 is TGTGCCAGTAGTCCGGGGAGTACTGAAGCTTTCTTT. It codes for CASSPGSTEAFF.

A remark on this clone: The sample holds other DNA sequences that translate to the same CDR3. V usage is TRBV2 and J usage is TRBJ1-5; 8 nucleotides line up with TRBD1. Germline-derived CDR1 and CDR2 are SNHLY and FYNNEI. V shed 6 bases and J 2 bases; nucleotides not matched to a gene: 3. This CDR3 contains 14 residues. CDR3 DNA: TGTGCCAGCAGATCGACAGGGGGCAATCAGCCCCAGCATTTT. Translated, it gives CASRSTGGNQPQHF.

This chain uses TRBV4-3 with TRBJ2-7, with TRBD1 identical over 9 bases. V shed 6 bases, J shed 2 bases, and the junction held 8 bases outside the gene matches. Germline V gives CDR1 LGHNA, CDR2 YSLEER. This CDR3 has 15 residues. CDR3 sequence: CASSPTGGSTYEQYF. CDR3 coding DNA: TGCGCCAGCAGTCCTACAGGGGGCAGCACCTACGAGCAGTACTTC.

The chain couples TRBV9 to TRBJ2-3; 10 bases align to TRBD1. V shed 4 bases, J shed 4 bases, and the junction held 12 bases outside the gene matches. CDR3 length equals 17 residues. Germline V gene lookup returns CDR1 SGDLS and CDR2 YYNGEE. The CDR3 DNA reads TGTGCCAGCAGCCCCCAAGCCGGGACAGGGGAATCAGATACGCAGTATTTT. Translation gives CASSPQAGTGESDTQYF. Full variable domain (rest looked up from reference TRBV9 and TRBJ2-3): DSGVTQTPKHLITATGQRVTLRCSPRSGDLSVYWYQQSLDQGLQFLIQYYNGEERAKGNILERFSAQQFPDLHSELNLSSLELGDSALYFCASSPQAGTGESDTQYFGPGTRLTVL.

V usage is TRBV23-1 and J usage is TRBJ1-4; maybe TRBD1 (5 bases). TRBV23-1 qualifies as an ORF whose function is uncertain. There are 15 residues in the CDR3. The V end was cut by 0 bases, the J end by 5 bases, with 10 bases between. The chain's CDR3 is CASSQSGGKNEKLFF. The CDR3 DNA sequence: TGCGCCAGCAGTCAATCCGGGGGAAAGAATGAAAAACTGTTTTTT.

The rearrangement joins TRBV28 to TRBJ1-3; no reliable D call. The germline V gene encodes CDR1 MDHEN and CDR2 SYDVKM. This CDR3 region has 17 residues. V was trimmed by 1 base and J by 4 bases, leaving 17 bases between them. In nucleotides, the CDR3 is TGTGCCAGCAGTTTATTGGCCCTCAGTCGAAAGGGAAACACCATATATTTT. Its protein product is CASSLLALSRKGNTIYF. The entire variable domain, with the rest obtained from reference TRBV28 and TRBJ1-3, is as follows: DVKVTQSSRYLVKRTGEKVFLECVQDMDHENMFWYRQDPGLGLRLIYFSYDVKMKEKGDIPEGYSVSREKKERFSLILESASTNQTSMYLCASSLLALSRKGNTIYFGEGSWLTVV.

The chain uses TRBV6-1 and TRBJ2-7; 7 bases are a match to TRBD2. V lost 2 bases to trimming and J lost 6 bases; unmatched junction nucleotides: 7. Germline CDR1 and CDR2: MNHNS and SASEGT. This CDR3 has 14 amino acids. CDR3 sequence reads: CASSERAGVLEQYF. The CDR3 DNA sequence: TGTGCCAGCAGTGAAAGGGCGGGAGTTCTCGAGCAGTACTTC.

V is TRBV7-9 and J is TRBJ2-7; 10 nucleotides match TRBD2. The CDR3 contains 15 residues. The V gene's germline CDR1 is SEHNR and CDR2 FQNEAQ (reference sequence). V was pared by 4 bases and J by 3 bases, with 6 bases of the junction left unmatched. Here the CDR3 reads CASSSRTSGNYEQYF. In DNA, the CDR3 is TGTGCCAGCAGCTCCCGGACTAGCGGAAACTACGAGCAGTACTTC.

The chain has TRBV2 and TRBJ1-2; D gene unclear. V gave up 8 bases and J gave up 4 bases, with 11 bases separating them. Germline V gives CDR1 SNHLY, CDR2 FYNNEI. CDR3 size: 12 residues. The CDR3 loop is CASGLRAYGYTF. As DNA, the CDR3 is TGTGCCAGCGGACTGAGGGCCTATGGCTACACCTTC.

The gene calls are TRBV5-6 and TRBJ2-7; TRBD2 aligns across 11 bases. Germline V gene lookup returns CDR1 SGHDT and CDR2 YYEEEE. V was clipped by 4 bases and J by 1 base; unmatched bases: 10. The CDR3 totals 17 residues. CDR3 sequence reads: CASSQVLAGGYSYEQYF. DNA for the CDR3: TGTGCCAGCAGCCAAGTTCTAGCGGGAGGTTATTCCTACGAGCAGTACTTC.

This sequence joins TRBV7-2 and TRBJ2-2, with a possible D match to TRBD1 (5 bases). The CDR3 extends over 15 amino acids. Germline CDR1 SGHTA, CDR2 FQGNSA. V lost 3 bases to trimming and J lost 2 bases, with 10 bases between them. The CDR3, as DNA: TGTGCCAGCAGCTTTGGGGCTTTTAACACCGGGGAGCTGTTTTTT. It yields the protein CASSFGAFNTGELFF. Variable domain in full (rest from reference TRBV7-2 and TRBJ2-2): GAGVSQSPSNKVTEKGKDVELRCDPISGHTALYWYRQSLGQGLEFLIYFQGNSAPDKSGLPSDRFSAERTGGSVSTLTIQRTQQEDSAVYLCASSFGAFNTGELFFGEGSRLTVL.

This rearrangement joins TRBV6-1 to TRBJ2-7; tentative D call: TRBD1 (5 bases). Per germline, CDR1 MNHNS and CDR2 SASEGT. This CDR3 has 14 amino acids. With 4 bases removed from V and 0 bases from J, the gap between germline ends came to 10 bases. The CDR3 reads CASSGGADSYEQYF. CDR3 in DNA: TGTGCCAGCAGTGGTGGGGCGGACTCCTACGAGCAGTACTTC.

The chain carries TRBV9 and TRBJ1-2; D not certain. The CDR3 totals 16 residues. CDR1 SGDLS and CDR2 YYNGEE come from the germline V gene. Between the trimmed V and J ends, which lost 4 bases and 0 bases, there was a span of 16 bases. CDR3 sequence reads: CASSQNSRAANYGYTF. The DNA of the CDR3 is TGTGCCAGCAGCCAAAACAGTCGAGCAGCTAACTATGGCTACACCTTC.

The CDR3 is CASSPTSGRAHEQYF. The CDR3 nucleotides read TGTGCCAGCAGTCCGACTAGCGGGAGGGCCCACGAGCAGTACTTC. The genes are TRBV28 and TRBJ2-7, with 14 bases aligning to TRBD2. V lost 5 bases to trimming and J lost 5 bases; unmatched junction nucleotides: 5. The CDR3 has 15 residues. The germline CDR1 and CDR2 sequences are MDHEN and SYDVKM. The full variable domain, its missing parts supplied by reference TRBV28 and TRBJ2-7, is DVKVTQSSRYLVKRTGEKVFLECVQDMDHENMFWYRQDPGLGLRLIYFSYDVKMKEKGDIPEGYSVSREKKERFSLILESASTNQTSMYLCASSPTSGRAHEQYFGPGTRLTVT.

The J gene is TRBJ2-3, the V gene TRBV19, with 10 bases identical to TRBD2. There are 17 residues in the CDR3. Germline-derived CDR1 and CDR2 are LNHDA and SQIVND (reference sequence). With V trimmed by 2 bases and J by 2 bases, 7 bases remained unmatched. The DNA for the CDR3 is TGTGCCAGTAGTATAATTCGGACTAGCGGAAACACAGATACGCAGTATTTT. This sequence encodes CASSIIRTSGNTDTQYF.

J is TRBJ2-1 and V is TRBV2, with TRBD2 matching 14 bases. J lost 0 bases, V lost 11 bases, and 3 bases had no gene match. Germline V gene sequence: CDR1 SNHLY, CDR2 FYNNEI. This CDR3 contains 15 residues. CDR3 in amino acids: CAWTSGRTSYNEQFF. The CDR3 bases are TGTGCCTGGACTAGCGGGAGGACCTCCTACAATGAGCAGTTCTTC.

This clone has just one count. The chain uses TRBV7-9 and TRBJ2-7; D perhaps matches TRBD2 (5 bases). V was trimmed by 5 bases and J by 2 bases, leaving 7 bases between them. The germline gives CDR1 SEHNR, CDR2 FQNEAQ (reference sequence). The CDR3 totals 12 residues. The CDR3 nucleotides read TGTGCCAGCAGCCAGAGGGCCTACGAGCAGTACTTC. Residues: CASSQRAYEQYF.

This rearrangement joins TRBV10-3 to TRBJ2-3; the match to TRBD2 covers 10 bases. This CDR3 is built from 20 residues. The trim removed 4 bases at V and 5 bases at J, leaving 21 bases unmatched. CDR1 is ENHRY and CDR2 is SYGVKD in the germline V gene. CDR3 nucleotides: TGTGCCATCAGTGTCCCCTCGTCGCTCGCTAGCGGGAGAGGTTTAGATACGCAGTATTTT. It codes for CAISVPSSLASGRGLDTQYF.

The chain has TRBV27 and TRBJ2-3, with TRBD2 identical over 9 bases. The CDR3 extends over 15 amino acids. The germline V gene has CDR1 MNHEY and CDR2 SMNVEV (reference sequence). V dropped 5 bases and J dropped 2; count of bases not matched to a gene: 5. In DNA form, the CDR3 reads TGTGCCAGCAGTGGTAGCGGGAGTGTCACAGATACGCAGTATTTT. Translating it yields CASSGSGSVTDTQYF.

V gene TRBV15 combines with J gene TRBJ1-2; maybe TRBD1 (5 bases). The V end lost 1 base, the J end lost 3 bases, and 12 bases lay between the germline ends. This CDR3 region has 15 residues. Germline V gives CDR1 LNHNV, CDR2 YYDKDF (reference sequence). This chain's CDR3 is CATSRAVGQYYGYTF. CDR3 coding DNA: TGTGCCACCAGCAGAGCCGTTGGACAATACTATGGCTACACCTTC.

This clone was counted only a few times. The V call is TRBV30, the J call TRBJ1-1; 9 bases agree with TRBD1. V shed 0 bases and J 4 bases; nucleotides not matched to a gene: 3. CDR3 size: 14 residues. CDR1 and CDR2 from the germline V gene are GTSNPN and SVGIG (reference sequence). The CDR3 loop reads CAWSVGTGSTEAFF. The CDR3 coding sequence is TGTGCCTGGAGTGTGGGGACAGGGAGCACTGAAGCTTTCTTT. The full variable domain, completed using reference TRBV30 and TRBJ1-1, is SQTIHQWPATLVQPVGSPLSLECTVEGTSNPNLYWYRQAAGRGLQLLFYSVGIGQISSEVPQNLSASRPQDRQFILSSKKLLLSDSGFYLCAWSVGTGSTEAFFGQGTRLTVV.

This clone was recorded only once. The chain links TRBV11-1 to TRBJ2-1, with 9 bases that match TRBD2. V was clipped by 5 bases and J by 12 bases; unmatched bases: 14. The CDR3 has 15 residues. Germline lookup yields CDR1 SGHAT and CDR2 FQDESV (reference sequence). The DNA for the CDR3 is TGTGCCAGCAGCCAGACTAGCGGCCCCGCTGGGAGGCAGTTCTTC. It codes for CASSQTSGPAGRQFF.

V and J are TRBV6-5 and TRBJ2-2; 7 bases are a match to TRBD2. CDR1 and CDR2 (germline): MNHEY, SVGAGI. V lost 8 bases and J lost 2; bases outside the gene matches: 8. The CDR3 is made up of 15 amino acids. The CDR3 protein is CASGEGTANTGELFF. In DNA, the CDR3 is TGTGCCAGCGGGGAGGGGACTGCAAACACCGGGGAGCTGTTTTTT.

The V gene is TRBV9, the J gene TRBJ2-7; tentative D call: TRBD2 (6 bases). The CDR3 is made up of 15 amino acids. The V end lost 0 bases, the J end lost 4 bases, and 14 bases lay between the germline ends. Germline V gives CDR1 SGDLS, CDR2 YYNGEE. The CDR3 sequence is CASSVAPEGGYEQYF. CDR3 nucleotides: TGTGCCAGCAGCGTAGCTCCGGAGGGCGGATACGAGCAGTACTTC. The full variable domain, rest sourced from reference TRBV9 and TRBJ2-7, is DSGVTQTPKHLITATGQRVTLRCSPRSGDLSVYWYQQSLDQGLQFLIQYYNGEERAKGNILERFSAQQFPDLHSELNLSSLELGDSALYFCASSVAPEGGYEQYFGPGTRLTVT.